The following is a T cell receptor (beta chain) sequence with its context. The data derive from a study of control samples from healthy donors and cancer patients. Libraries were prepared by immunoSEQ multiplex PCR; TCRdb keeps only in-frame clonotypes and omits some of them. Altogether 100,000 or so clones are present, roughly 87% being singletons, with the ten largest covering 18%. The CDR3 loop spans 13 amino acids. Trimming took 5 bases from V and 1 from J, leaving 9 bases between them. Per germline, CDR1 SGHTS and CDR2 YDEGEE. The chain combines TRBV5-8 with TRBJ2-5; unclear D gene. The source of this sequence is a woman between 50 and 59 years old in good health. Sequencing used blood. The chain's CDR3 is CASRGRSQETQYF. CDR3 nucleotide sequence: TGTGCCAGCAGAGGGCGGAGCCAAGAGACCCAGTACTTC. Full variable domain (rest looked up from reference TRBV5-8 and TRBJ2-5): EAGVTQSPTHLIKTRGQQATLRCSPISGHTSVYWYQQALGLGLQFLLWYDEGEERNRGNFPPRFSGRQFPNYSSELNVNALELEDSALYLCASRGRSQETQYFGPGTRLLVL.